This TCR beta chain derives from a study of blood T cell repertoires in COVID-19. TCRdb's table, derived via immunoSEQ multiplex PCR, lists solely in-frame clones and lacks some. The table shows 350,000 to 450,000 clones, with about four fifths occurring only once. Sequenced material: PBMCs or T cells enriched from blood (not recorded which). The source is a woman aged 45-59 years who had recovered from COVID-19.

Here the CDR3 reads CASSLIGGLVFF. The CDR3 DNA sequence: TGTGCCAGCAGTTTAATCGGGGGATTGGTGTTCTTC. The chain joins TRBV12-3 or TRBV12-4 to TRBJ2-1, with a possible D match to TRBD2 (6 bases). V was pared by 2 bases and J by 15 bases, with 14 bases between. The CDR3 consists of 12 residues.